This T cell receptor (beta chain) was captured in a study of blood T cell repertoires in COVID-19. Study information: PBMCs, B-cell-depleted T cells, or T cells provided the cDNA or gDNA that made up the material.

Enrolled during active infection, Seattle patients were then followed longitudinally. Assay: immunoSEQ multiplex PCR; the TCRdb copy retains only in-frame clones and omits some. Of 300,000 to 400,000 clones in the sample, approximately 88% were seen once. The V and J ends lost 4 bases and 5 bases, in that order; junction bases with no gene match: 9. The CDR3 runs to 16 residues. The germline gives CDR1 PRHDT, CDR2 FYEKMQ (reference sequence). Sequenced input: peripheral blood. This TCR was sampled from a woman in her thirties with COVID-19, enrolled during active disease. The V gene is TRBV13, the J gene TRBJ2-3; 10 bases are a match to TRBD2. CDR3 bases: TGTGCCAGCAGCTCGACAGCGGGGGGGCACCTAGATACGCAGTATTTT. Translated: CASSSTAGGHLDTQYF.